Here is one TCR beta chain with its context. These data are taken from a study of PD-L1 blockade in urothelial cancer. Study as a whole: The patients first took atezolizumab in 2014, receiving 1,200 mg intravenously every 3 weeks. Patients previously received 0 to 3 chemotherapy regimens. Timepoints chosen for blood analysis were 3 weeks (second dose) and 6 weeks after treatment start.

Assay used: immunoSEQ multiplex PCR; TCRdb lists only in-frame clones, some missing. Of 30,000 to 35,000 clones in the sample, around 83% are singletons; the top ten hold approximately 28%. The CDR3 is made up of 14 amino acids. CDR1 and CDR2 from the germline V gene are SGHTA and FQGNSA. Trimming cost V 5 bases and J 4 bases; bases outside gene matches: 6. Urothelial carcinoma, locally advanced or metastatic, affected the patients. The sample here was PBMCs, taken around atezolizumab (anti-PD-L1) treatment. This sequence joins TRBV7-2 and TRBJ2-5; 8 positions agree with TRBD1. The TCR was taken from a man in his sixties with urothelial cancer. CDR3 DNA: TGTGCCAGCAGCCGACGACAGGGGCGAGAGACCCAGTACTTC. As protein: CASSRRQGRETQYF.